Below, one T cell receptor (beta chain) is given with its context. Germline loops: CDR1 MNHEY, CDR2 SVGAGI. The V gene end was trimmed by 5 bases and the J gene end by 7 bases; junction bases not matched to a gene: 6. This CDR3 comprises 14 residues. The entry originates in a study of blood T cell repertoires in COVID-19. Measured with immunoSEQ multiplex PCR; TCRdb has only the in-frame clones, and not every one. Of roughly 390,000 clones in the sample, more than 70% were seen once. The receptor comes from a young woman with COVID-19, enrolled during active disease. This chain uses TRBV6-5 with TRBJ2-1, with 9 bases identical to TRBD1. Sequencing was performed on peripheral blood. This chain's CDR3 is CASSRSGTGNEQFF. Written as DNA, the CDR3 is TGTGCCAGCAGTCGCTCCGGGACAGGGAATGAGCAGTTCTTC.